The 9 T cell receptor beta chains listed next were all sequenced from one sample in a study of CD8 T cells in ankylosing spondylitis. TCRdb reanalysed the 5' RACE reads using MiXCR and keeps one entry per CDR3 protein. Of under 130,000 distinct CDR3 sequences in the sample, 24% were seen once. The sample comprised synovial fluid, either unsorted or a sorted T cell fraction (not recorded which). The receptor source for this set is a male donor with ankylosing spondylitis.

V usage is TRBV25-1 and J usage is TRBJ2-5; D unresolved. Germline V CDR1 and CDR2: MGHDK, SYGVNS. V lost 3 bases, J lost 4 bases, and 6 bases lay in between. This CDR3 has 12 amino acids. In nucleotides, the CDR3 is TGTGCCAGCAGTGACAGGAGAGAGACCCAGTACTTC. Its protein product is CASSDRRETQYF.

This clonotype was recorded only once. The chain carries TRBV5-5 and TRBJ1-2, with D perhaps TRBD1 (5 bases). The CDR3 length is 13 residues. Germline CDR1 and CDR2: SGHKS and YYEKEE (reference sequence). V was clipped by 4 bases and J by 3 bases, with 10 bases between them. The CDR3 DNA sequence: TGTGCCAGCAGCAGCCGGGGGGACTATGGCTACACCTTC. It translates to CASSSRGDYGYTF.

This chain joins TRBV4-2 and TRBJ1-1, with D uncertain. Germline lookup yields CDR1 LGHNA and CDR2 YNFKEQ. This CDR3 has 14 residues. V lost 1 base and J lost 0, with 6 bases in between. In DNA, the CDR3 is TGTGCCAGCAGCCAAGTCGGTTTGAACACTGAAGCTTTCTTT. Translating it yields CASSQVGLNTEAFF.

The chain joins TRBV11-3 to TRBJ1-2, with 12 bases aligning to TRBD1. The germline V gene encodes CDR1 SGHNT and CDR2 YENEEA. J was trimmed by 8 bases and V by 5 bases; bases with no gene match: 6. This CDR3 spans 14 amino acids. The CDR3 DNA sequence: TGTGCCAGCAGCATGGGACAGGGGGCAGGAGGCTACACCTTC. Translating gives CASSMGQGAGGYTF.

This clonotype has more than one count but fewer than ten. The rearrangement links TRBV24-1 to TRBJ2-1; D gene unclear. CDR1 and CDR2 from the germline V gene are KGHDR and SFDVKD. The CDR3 length is 11 residues. Trimming took 2 bases from V and 8 from J, leaving 3 bases between them. The CDR3 bases are TGTGCCACCAGTGATTGGTATGAGCAGTTCTTC. As protein: CATSDWYEQFF.

The chain links TRBV10-3 to TRBJ1-1, with D maybe TRBD1 (5 bases). Looked up from germline, CDR1 is ENHRY and CDR2 is SYGVKD. The CDR3 has 16 amino acids. V lost 2 bases, J lost 5 bases, and 18 bases lay in between. CDR3 DNA: TGTGCCATCAGTGAGGACGGGCAGGGATGGGGGACTGAAGCTTTCTTT. It encodes CAISEDGQGWGTEAFF.

In its sample, this clonotype was seen many times. This sequence joins TRBV6-1 and TRBJ2-1; 9 nucleotides align to TRBD1. In germline, CDR1 is MNHNS, CDR2 SASEGT. Unmatched junction bases numbered 5, after V lost 7 bases and J lost 7 bases. The CDR3 is 13 residues long. The CDR3 DNA sequence: TGTGCCAGCAATAGGGGACAGGGAAATGAGCAGTTCTTC. It is translated as CASNRGQGNEQFF.

The V gene is TRBV5-1, the J gene TRBJ2-2; 13 bases map to TRBD2. Germline CDR1 is SGHRS and CDR2 is YFSETQ. With 4 bases clipped from V and 3 bases from J, the junction kept 9 bases outside the gene matches. This CDR3 is 18 amino acids long. The CDR3 sequence: CASSRRTSGSGDTGELFF. The DNA for the CDR3 is TGCGCCAGCAGCCGACGGACTAGCGGGAGCGGGGACACCGGGGAGCTGTTTTTT.

The rearrangement links TRBV5-1 to TRBJ1-2; 8 bases match TRBD1. The CDR3 has 13 amino acids. Germline CDR1 is SGHRS and CDR2 is YFSETQ. With 4 bases clipped from V and 8 bases from J, the junction kept 7 bases outside the gene matches. The CDR3 protein is CASSPDGQGGYTF. The DNA for the CDR3 is TGCGCCAGCAGCCCCGATGGACAGGGAGGCTACACCTTC. Drawing the rest from reference TRBV5-1 and TRBJ1-2, the complete variable domain is KAGVTQTPRYLIKTRGQQVTLSCSPISGHRSVSWYQQTPGQGLQFLFEYFSETQRNKGNFPGRFSGRQFSNSRSEMNVSTLELGDSALYLCASSPDGQGGYTFGSGTRLTVV.